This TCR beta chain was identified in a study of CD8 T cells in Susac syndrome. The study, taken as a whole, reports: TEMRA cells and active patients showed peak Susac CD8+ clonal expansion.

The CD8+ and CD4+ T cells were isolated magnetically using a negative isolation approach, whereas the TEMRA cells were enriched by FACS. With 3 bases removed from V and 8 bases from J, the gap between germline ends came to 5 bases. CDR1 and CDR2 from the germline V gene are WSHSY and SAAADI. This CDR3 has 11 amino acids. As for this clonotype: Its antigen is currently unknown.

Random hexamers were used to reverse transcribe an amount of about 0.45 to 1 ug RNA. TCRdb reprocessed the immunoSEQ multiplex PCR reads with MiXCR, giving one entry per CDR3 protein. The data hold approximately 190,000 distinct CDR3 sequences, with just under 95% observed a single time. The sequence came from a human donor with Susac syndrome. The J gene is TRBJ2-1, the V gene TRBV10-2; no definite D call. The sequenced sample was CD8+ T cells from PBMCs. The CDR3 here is CASSESYEQFF. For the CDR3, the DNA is TGCGCCAGCAGTGAATCGTATGAGCAGTTCTTC.